The sequence of this T cell receptor beta chain was determined in a study of cytomegalovirus exposure and HLA in healthy donors. Study as a whole: Researchers found that about 82% of fewer than 450 genotyped donors fell within the Caucasian-associated ancestry cluster. General study findings and limits: Judged likely to be a sequencing artifact was a cluster of highly shared sequence variants. Presence/absence analyses assumed roughly uniform sequencing depth across donors.

PCR involved 60 Vbeta and 13 Jbeta primers. Using immunoSEQ multiplex PCR, the repertoire was profiled, and TCRdb retains in-frame clones only, with some absent. The sample yields about 180,000 clones, just over 75% seen once. Trimming cost V 5 bases and J 4 bases; bases outside gene matches: 5. Germline loops: CDR1 SGHTA, CDR2 FQGNSA. This CDR3 is built from 14 residues. As regards this clone: Antigen unknown.

The TCR sequence derives from a man in his late teens or twenties in good health and CMV-seronegative. Sequencing used PBMCs. J is TRBJ2-7 and V is TRBV7-2; 10 nucleotides agree with TRBD2. The DNA of the CDR3 is TGTGCCAGCAGCGAGACTAGCGGGCTATACGAGCAGTACTTC. This codes for CASSETSGLYEQYF.